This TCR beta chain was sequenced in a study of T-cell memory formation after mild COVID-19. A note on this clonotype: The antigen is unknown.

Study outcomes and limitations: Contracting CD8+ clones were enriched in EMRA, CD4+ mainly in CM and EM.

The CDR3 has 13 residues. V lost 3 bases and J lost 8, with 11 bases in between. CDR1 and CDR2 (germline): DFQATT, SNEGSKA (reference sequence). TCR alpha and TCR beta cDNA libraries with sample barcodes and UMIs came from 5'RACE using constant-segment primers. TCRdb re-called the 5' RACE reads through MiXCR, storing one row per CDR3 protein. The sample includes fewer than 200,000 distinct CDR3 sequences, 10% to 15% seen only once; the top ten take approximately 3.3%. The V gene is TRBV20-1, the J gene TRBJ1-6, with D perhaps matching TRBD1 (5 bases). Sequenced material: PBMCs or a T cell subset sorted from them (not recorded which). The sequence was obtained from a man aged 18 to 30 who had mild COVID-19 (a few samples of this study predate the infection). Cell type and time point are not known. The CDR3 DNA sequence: TGCAGTGCTAGGGGGACTCCCGATTCACCCCTCCACTTT. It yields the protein CSARGTPDSPLHF.